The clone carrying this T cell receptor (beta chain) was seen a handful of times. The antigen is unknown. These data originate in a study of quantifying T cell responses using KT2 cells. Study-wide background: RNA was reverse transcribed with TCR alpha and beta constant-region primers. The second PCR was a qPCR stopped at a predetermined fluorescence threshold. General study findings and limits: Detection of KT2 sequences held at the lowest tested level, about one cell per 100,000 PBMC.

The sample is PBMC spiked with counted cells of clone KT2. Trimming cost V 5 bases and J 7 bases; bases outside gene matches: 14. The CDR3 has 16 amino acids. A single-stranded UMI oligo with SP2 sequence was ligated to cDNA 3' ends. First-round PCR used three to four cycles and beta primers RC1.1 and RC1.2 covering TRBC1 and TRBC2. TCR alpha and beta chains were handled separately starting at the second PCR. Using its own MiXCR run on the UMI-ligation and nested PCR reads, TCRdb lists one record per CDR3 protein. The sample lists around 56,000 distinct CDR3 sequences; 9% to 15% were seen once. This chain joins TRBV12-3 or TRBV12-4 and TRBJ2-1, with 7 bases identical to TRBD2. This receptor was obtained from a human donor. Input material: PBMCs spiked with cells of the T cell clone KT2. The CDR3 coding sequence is TGTGCCAGCAGTCCATGGGGCGGGAGAAGTAGGAATGAGCAGTTCTTC. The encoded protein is CASSPWGGRSRNEQFF.